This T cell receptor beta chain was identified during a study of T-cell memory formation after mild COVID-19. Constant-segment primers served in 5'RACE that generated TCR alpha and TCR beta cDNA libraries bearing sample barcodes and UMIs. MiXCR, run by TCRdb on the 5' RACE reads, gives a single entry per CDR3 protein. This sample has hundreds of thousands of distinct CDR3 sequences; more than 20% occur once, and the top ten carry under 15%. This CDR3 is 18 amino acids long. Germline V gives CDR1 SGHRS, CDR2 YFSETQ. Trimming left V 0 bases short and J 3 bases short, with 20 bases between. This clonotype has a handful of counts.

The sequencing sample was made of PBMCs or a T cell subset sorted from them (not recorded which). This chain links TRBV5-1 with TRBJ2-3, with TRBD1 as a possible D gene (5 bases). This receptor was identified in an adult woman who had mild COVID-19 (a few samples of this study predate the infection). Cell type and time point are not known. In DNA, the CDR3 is TGCGCCAGCAGCTTGGCTTATATCGAGGTCCAGGGAACAGATACGCAGTATTTT. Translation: CASSLAYIEVQGTDTQYF.